This T cell receptor (beta chain) was observed in a study of blood T cell repertoires in COVID-19. In the study overall: Acute-phase and convalescent COVID-19 samples originated in the United States, Italy and Spain. In each case, the material was cDNA or gDNA derived from T cells, B-cell-depleted T cells, or PBMCs.

In the original analysis: Reference gene primer amplification gave nucleated cell count estimates. Here immunoSEQ multiplex PCR was the method, and the copy in TCRdb shows in-frame clones only, minus some. That table gives V, J and clone size, and the DNA gave D and trimming. The table lists about 98,000 clones, approximately 89% of them singletons. CDR1 is SGHRS, CDR2 YFSETQ, per germline. After removal of 6 bases from V and 2 bases from J, the junction contained 11 bases not matched to a gene. There are 15 residues in the CDR3. The TCR originated in a middle-aged man with acute or convalescent COVID-19. This sequence joins TRBV5-1 and TRBJ2-7; 7 nucleotides match TRBD2. Sequenced material: peripheral blood. The CDR3 here is CASTSGDSGPYEQYF. For the CDR3, the DNA is TGCGCCAGCACTTCGGGGGATAGCGGGCCCTACGAGCAGTACTTC. Full variable domain (remainder filled in from reference TRBV5-1 and TRBJ2-7): KAGVTQTPRYLIKTRGQQVTLSCSPISGHRSVSWYQQTPGQGLQFLFEYFSETQRNKGNFPGRFSGRQFSNSRSEMNVSTLELGDSALYLCASTSGDSGPYEQYFGPGTRLTVT.